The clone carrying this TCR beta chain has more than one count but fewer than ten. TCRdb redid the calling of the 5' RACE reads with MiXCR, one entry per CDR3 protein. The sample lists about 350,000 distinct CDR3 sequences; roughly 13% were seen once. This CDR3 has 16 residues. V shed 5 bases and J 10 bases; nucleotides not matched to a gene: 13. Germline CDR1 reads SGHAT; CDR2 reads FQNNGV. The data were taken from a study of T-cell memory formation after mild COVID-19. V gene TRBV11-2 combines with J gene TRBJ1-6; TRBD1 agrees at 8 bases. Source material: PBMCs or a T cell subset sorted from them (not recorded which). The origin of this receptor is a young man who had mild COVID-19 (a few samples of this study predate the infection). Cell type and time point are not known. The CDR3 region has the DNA TGTGCCAGCAGCGTAGGGATGAACAGGGGGGTATCACCCCTCCACTTT. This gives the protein CASSVGMNRGVSPLHF.